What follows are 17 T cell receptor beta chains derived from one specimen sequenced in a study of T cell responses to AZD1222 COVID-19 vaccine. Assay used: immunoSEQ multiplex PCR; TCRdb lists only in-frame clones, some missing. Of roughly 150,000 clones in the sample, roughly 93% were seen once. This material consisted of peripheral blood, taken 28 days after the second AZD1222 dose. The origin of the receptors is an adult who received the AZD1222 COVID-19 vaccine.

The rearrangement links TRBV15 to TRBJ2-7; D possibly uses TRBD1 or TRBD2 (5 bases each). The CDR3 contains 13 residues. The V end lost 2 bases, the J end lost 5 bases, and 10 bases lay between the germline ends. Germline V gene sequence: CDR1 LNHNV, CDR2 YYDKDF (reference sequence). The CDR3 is CATSRPGTHEQYF. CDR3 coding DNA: TGTGCCACCAGCAGACCAGGGACCCACGAGCAGTACTTC.

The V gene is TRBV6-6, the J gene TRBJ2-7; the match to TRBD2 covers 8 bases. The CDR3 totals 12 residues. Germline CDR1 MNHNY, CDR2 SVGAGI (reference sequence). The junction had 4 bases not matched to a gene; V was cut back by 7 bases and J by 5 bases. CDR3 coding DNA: TGTGCCAGCACCCAAGCGGGAGACGAGCAGTACTTC. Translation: CASTQAGDEQYF.

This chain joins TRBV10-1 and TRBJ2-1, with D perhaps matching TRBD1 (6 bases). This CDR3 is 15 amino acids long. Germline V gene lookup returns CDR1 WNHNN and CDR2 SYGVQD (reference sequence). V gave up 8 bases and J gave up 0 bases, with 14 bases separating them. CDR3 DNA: TGCGCCAGCTCCAAGGGGGAAAGCTCCTACAATGAGCAGTTCTTC. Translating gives CASSKGESSYNEQFF.

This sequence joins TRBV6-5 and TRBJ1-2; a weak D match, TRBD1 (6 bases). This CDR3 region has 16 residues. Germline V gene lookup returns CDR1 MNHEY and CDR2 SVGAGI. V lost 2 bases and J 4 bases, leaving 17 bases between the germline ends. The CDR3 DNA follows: TGTGCCAGCAGTTACAGGCCAGGGGCCGGATTCTATGGCTACACCTTC. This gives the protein CASSYRPGAGFYGYTF.

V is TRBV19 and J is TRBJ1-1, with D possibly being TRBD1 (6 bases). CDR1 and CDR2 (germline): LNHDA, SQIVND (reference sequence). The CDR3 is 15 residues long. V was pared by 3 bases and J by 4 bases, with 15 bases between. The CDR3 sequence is CASSIGGQFTTEAFF. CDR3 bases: TGTGCCAGTAGTATCGGAGGACAGTTTACCACTGAAGCTTTCTTT.

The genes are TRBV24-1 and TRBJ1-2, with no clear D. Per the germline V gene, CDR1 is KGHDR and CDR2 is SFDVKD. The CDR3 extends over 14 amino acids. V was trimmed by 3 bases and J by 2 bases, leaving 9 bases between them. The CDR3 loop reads CATSDPTLNYGYTF. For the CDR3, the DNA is TGTGCCACCAGTGATCCGACACTGAACTATGGCTACACCTTC.

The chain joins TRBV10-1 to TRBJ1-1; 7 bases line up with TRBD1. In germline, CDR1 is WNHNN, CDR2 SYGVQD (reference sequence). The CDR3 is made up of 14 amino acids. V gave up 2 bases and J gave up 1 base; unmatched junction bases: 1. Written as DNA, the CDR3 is TGCGCCAGCAGTGAGACAGGGGAGAACACTGAAGCTTTCTTT. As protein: CASSETGENTEAFF.

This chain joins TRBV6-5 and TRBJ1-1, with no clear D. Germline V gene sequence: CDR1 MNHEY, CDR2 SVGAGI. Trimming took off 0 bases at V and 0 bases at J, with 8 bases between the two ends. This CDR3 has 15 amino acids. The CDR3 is CASSYSRVLNTEAFF. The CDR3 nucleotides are TGTGCCAGCAGTTACTCGCGGGTGTTGAACACTGAAGCTTTCTTT.

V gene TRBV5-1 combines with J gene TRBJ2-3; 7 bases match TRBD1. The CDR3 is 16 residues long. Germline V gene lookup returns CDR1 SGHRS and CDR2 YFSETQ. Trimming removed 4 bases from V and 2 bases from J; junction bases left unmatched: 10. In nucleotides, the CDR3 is TGCGCCAGCAGCGGGGCGACAGGGTCGAACACAGATACGCAGTATTTT. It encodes CASSGATGSNTDTQYF.

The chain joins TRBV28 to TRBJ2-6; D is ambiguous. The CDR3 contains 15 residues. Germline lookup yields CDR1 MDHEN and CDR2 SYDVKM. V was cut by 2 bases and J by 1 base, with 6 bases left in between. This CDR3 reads CASSLGWSGANVLTF. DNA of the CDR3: TGTGCCAGCAGTTTAGGGTGGTCTGGGGCCAACGTCCTGACTTTC.

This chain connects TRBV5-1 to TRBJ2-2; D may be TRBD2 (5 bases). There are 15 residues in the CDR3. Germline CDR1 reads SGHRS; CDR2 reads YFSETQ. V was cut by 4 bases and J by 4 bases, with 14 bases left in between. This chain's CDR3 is CASSARTSSTGELFF. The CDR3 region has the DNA TGCGCCAGCAGCGCAAGGACTTCGAGCACCGGGGAGCTGTTTTTT.

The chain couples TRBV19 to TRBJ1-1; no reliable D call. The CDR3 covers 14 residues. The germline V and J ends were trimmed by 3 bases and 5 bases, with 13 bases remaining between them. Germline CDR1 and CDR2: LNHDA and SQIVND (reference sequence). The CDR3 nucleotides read TGTGCCAGTAGTATCAACGAGGTGGGAACTGAAGCTTTCTTT. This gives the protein CASSINEVGTEAFF.

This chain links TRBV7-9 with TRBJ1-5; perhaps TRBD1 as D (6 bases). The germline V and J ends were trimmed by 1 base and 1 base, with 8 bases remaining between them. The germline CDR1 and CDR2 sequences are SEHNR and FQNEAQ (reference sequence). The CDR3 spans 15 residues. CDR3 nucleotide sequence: TGTGCCAGCAGCTTAGGGGGGGGCAGCAATCAGCCCCAGCATTTT. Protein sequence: CASSLGGGSNQPQHF.

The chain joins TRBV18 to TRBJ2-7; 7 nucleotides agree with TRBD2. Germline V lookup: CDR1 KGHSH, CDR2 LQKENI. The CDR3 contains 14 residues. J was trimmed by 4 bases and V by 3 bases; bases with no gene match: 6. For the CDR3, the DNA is TGTGCCAGCTCACCCCGGGGAGCGGGGTACGAGCAGTACTTC. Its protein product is CASSPRGAGYEQYF.

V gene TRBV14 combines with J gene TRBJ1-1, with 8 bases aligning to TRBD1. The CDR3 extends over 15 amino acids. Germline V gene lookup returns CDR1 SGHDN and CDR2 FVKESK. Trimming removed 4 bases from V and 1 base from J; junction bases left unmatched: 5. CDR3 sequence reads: CASSPLGQANTEAFF. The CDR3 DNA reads TGTGCCAGCAGCCCCCTGGGACAGGCGAACACTGAAGCTTTCTTT.

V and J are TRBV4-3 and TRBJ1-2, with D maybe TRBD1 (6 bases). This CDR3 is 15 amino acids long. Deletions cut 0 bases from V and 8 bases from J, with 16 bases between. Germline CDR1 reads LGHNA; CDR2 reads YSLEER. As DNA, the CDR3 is TGCGCCAGCAGCCAAGACAAGGGGGGAGGGGACGGCTACACCTTC. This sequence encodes CASSQDKGGGDGYTF.

In nucleotides, the CDR3 is TGTGCCAGCAGTGAAGCGCGGCAGGGCAGCTACGAGCAGTACTTC. Its translation: CASSEARQGSYEQYF. The chain recombines TRBV2 with TRBJ2-7, with a tentative D call TRBD1 (5 bases). This CDR3 spans 15 amino acids. Deletions cut 0 bases from V and 3 bases from J, with 12 bases between. Looked up from germline, CDR1 is SNHLY and CDR2 is FYNNEI.